This T cell receptor (beta chain) is drawn from a study of T cell changes during pregnancy in multiple sclerosis. Germline CDR1 PRHDT, CDR2 FYEKMQ (reference sequence). The CDR3 length is 15 residues. V was clipped by 5 bases and J by 5 bases; unmatched bases: 10. This clone was seen once. Repertoires were generated with immunoSEQ multiplex PCR, while TCRdb's copy carries only in-frame clones and drops some. The sample includes around 80,000 clones, 80% to 95% of them seen just once. This chain links TRBV13 with TRBJ2-7, with 9 bases aligning to TRBD1. Specimen: peripheral blood, collected before pregnancy. The clonotype was recovered from a female donor with multiple sclerosis, enrolled in a pregnancy study. In nucleotides, the CDR3 is TGTGCCAGCAGCATGGATGGGACAGGGAGCAACGAGCAGTACTTC. This encodes CASSMDGTGSNEQYF.